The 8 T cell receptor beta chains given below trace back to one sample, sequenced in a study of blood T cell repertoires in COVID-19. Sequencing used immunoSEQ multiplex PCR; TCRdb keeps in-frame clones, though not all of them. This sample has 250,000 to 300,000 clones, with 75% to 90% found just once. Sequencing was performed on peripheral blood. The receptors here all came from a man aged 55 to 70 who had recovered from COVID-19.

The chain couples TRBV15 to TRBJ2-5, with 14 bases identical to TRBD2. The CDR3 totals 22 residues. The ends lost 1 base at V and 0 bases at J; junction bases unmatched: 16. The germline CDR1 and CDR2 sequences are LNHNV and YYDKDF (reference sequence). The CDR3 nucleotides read TGTGCCACCAGCAGAGCTACCGAATCCGGGACTAGCGGGGGCAGAGACCAAGAGACCCAGTACTTC. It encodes CATSRATESGTSGGRDQETQYF.

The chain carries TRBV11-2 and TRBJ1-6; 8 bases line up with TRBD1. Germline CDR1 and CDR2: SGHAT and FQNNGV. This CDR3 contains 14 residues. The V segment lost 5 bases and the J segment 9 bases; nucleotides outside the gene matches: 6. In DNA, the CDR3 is TGTGCCAGCAGCCTAGGGACAGGTTCTTCACCCCTCCACTTT. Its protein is CASSLGTGSSPLHF.

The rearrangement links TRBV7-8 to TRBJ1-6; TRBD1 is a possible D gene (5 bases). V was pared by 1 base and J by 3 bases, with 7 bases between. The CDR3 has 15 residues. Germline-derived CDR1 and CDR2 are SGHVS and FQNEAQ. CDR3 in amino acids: CASSLVGGYNSPLHF. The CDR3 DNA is TGTGCCAGCAGCTTAGTGGGGGGCTATAATTCACCCCTCCACTTT.

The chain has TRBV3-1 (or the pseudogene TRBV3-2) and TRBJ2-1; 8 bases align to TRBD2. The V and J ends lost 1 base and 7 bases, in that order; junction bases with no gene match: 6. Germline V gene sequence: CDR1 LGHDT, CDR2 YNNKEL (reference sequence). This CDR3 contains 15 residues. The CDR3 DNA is TGTGCCAGCAGCCAAGGGACTAGCTTCTCAAATGAGCAGTTCTTC. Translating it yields CASSQGTSFSNEQFF.

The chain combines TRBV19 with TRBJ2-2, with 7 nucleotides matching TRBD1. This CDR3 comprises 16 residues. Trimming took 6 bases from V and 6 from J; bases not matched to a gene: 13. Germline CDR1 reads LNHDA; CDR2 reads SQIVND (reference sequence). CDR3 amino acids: CASRAQPGQRAGELFF. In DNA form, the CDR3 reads TGTGCCAGTAGAGCCCAACCGGGACAGAGGGCCGGGGAGCTGTTTTTT.

The CDR3 loop reads CASSPRQVPTGELFF. DNA of the CDR3: TGTGCCAGCAGCCCCAGACAGGTGCCCACCGGGGAGCTGTTTTTT. The rearrangement links TRBV11-2 to TRBJ2-2, with D maybe TRBD1 (6 bases). CDR3 length: 15 amino acids. The germline V gene encodes CDR1 SGHAT and CDR2 FQNNGV. The ends were cut back, 5 bases at V and 4 bases at J, with 14 bases in the middle.

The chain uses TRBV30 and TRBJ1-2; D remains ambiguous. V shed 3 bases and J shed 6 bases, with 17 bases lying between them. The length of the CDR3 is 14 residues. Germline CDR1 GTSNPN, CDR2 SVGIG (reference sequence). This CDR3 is CAWSRGEVRDGYTF. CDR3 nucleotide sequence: TGTGCCTGGAGCCGGGGAGAGGTTCGCGATGGCTACACCTTC.

CDR3 DNA: TGTGCCAGCAGGAGACGGGGGGCGTCCACCGGGGAGCTGTTTTTT. Its protein product is CASRRRGASTGELFF. J is TRBJ2-2 and V is TRBV6-5, with D maybe TRBD2 (7 bases). V shed 6 bases and J shed 4 bases, with 15 bases lying between them. The CDR3 contains 15 residues. Germline V gene sequence: CDR1 MNHEY, CDR2 SVGAGI.